This T cell receptor (beta chain) was obtained from a study of T-cell reconstitution after alpha-beta-depleted transplantation in children. Findings and caveats of the study: From newly produced T cells came most of the T-cell counts and diversity one year after transplant. Several hundred expanded graft clones reportedly gave rise to the alpha-beta T cells present about two months after transplant.

Unique molecular identifiers were incorporated when the TCRbeta library was constructed. From the PCR reads, TCRdb called clonotypes with MiXCR, one entry per CDR3 protein. Among a few hundred thousand distinct CDR3 sequences listed, under 15% were seen once. Germline lookup yields CDR1 SGHRS and CDR2 YFSETQ. V was cut by 4 bases and J by 3 bases, with 14 bases left in between. This CDR3 contains 14 residues. This clonotype occurred a few times. No antigen is known for it. This specimen consisted of PBMCs, mostly from graft donor cells, obtained 360 days after TCRalphabeta/CD19-depleted stem cell transplant. The rearrangement uses TRBV5-1 and TRBJ2-7, with TRBD1 as a possible D gene (6 bases). The sequence derives from a male patient aged 5 to 17 who had a stem cell transplant for acute myeloid leukemia, so the T cells may come from the graft donor. CDR3 region: CASSPSTGHYEQYF. CDR3 sequence (DNA): TGCGCCAGCAGCCCGTCGACAGGTCACTACGAGCAGTACTTC.